The clone carrying this T cell receptor (beta chain) showed up many times. Its antigen is unknown. Noted time point: blood at routine non-recurrence follow-up after resection. Whole RNA from tumor, nontumor lung or frozen PBMC was sequenced unsorted. One entry per CDR3 protein results from TCRdb running MiXCR on the 5' RACE reads. The profile shows roughly 15,000 distinct CDR3 sequences, approximately 19% of them singletons. This specimen belongs to a study of spatial heterogeneity in lung cancer. Overall study context: The donors comprised around 76 untreated early-stage non-small cell lung cancer patients. Study results and caveats: Ubiquitous expanded tumor TCRs were observed in blood more at resection than follow-up.

Germline CDR1 and CDR2: SGHTA and FQGNSA. CDR3 length: 15 amino acids. Trimming took 2 bases from V and 2 from J, leaving 11 bases between them. The chain couples TRBV7-2 to TRBJ2-3; no clear D. Sequenced material: PBMCs, taken at follow-up. This clonotype was sampled from a male donor with early-stage non-small cell lung cancer. The CDR3 DNA follows: TGTGCCAGCAGCTTATCCCGCCAATTCACAGATACGCAGTATTTT. Translated: CASSLSRQFTDTQYF. Full variable domain (remainder filled in from reference TRBV7-2 and TRBJ2-3): GAGVSQSPSNKVTEKGKDVELRCDPISGHTALYWYRQSLGQGLEFLIYFQGNSAPDKSGLPSDRFSAERTGGSVSTLTIQRTQQEDSAVYLCASSLSRQFTDTQYFGPGTRLTVL.